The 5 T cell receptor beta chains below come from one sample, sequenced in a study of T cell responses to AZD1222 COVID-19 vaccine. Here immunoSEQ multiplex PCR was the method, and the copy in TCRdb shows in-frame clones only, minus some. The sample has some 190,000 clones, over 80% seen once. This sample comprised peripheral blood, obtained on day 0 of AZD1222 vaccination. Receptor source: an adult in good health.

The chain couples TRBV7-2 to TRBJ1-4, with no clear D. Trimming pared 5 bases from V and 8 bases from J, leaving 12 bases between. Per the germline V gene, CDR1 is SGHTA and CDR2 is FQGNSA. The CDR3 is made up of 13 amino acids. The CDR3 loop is CASSPGRREKLFF. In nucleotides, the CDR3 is TGTGCCAGCAGCCCCGGAAGGAGGGAAAAACTGTTTTTT.

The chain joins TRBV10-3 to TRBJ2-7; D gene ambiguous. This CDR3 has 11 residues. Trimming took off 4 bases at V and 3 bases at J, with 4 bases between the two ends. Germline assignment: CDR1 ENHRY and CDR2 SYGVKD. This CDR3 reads CAISGDYEQYF. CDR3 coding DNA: TGTGCCATCAGTGGAGACTACGAGCAGTACTTC.

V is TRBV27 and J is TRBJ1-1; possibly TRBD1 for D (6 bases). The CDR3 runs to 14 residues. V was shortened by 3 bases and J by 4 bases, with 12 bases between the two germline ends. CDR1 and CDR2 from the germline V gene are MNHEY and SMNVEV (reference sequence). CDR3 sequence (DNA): TGTGCCAGCAGTTTCGGGGGGGCGCGCACTGAAGCTTTCTTT. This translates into CASSFGGARTEAFF.

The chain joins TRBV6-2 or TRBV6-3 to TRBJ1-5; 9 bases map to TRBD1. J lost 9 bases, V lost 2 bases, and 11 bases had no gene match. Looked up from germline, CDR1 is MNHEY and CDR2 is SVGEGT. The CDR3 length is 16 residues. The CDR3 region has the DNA TGTGCCAGCAGTTACCGGGACAGGGCACCCGGTGGGCCCCAGCATTTT. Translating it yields CASSYRDRAPGGPQHF.

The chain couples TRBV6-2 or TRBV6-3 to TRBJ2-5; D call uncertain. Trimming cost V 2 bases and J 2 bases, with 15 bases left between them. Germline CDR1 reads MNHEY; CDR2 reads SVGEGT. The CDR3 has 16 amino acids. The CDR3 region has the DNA TGTGCCAGCAGTTACGAGTCGGGTCTAATACAAGAGACCCAGTACTTC. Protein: CASSYESGLIQETQYF.